Given below is one TCR beta chain in context. The data are from a study of T-cell memory formation after mild COVID-19. Per the germline V gene, CDR1 is LNHNV and CDR2 is YYDKDF (reference sequence). The CDR3 runs 15 residues. Trimming cost V 3 bases and J 8 bases; bases outside gene matches: 7. It was 5'RACE with constant-segment primers that produced the TCR alpha and TCR beta cDNA libraries, which carried sample barcodes and UMIs. TCRdb reprocessed the 5' RACE reads via MiXCR and lists one record per CDR3 protein. Counted here are about 100,000 distinct CDR3 sequences, 11% occurring once; the ten biggest clones make up roughly 40%.

This chain joins TRBV15 and TRBJ1-6; 7 bases are shared with TRBD1. The receptor's source is a man between 18 and 29 years old who had mild COVID-19 (a few samples of this study predate the infection). Cell type and time point are not known. Sequenced material: PBMCs or a T cell subset sorted from them (not recorded which). The CDR3 nucleotides are TGTGCCACCAGCAGGAGACAGGGCCCGGATTCACCCCTCCACTTT. It translates to CATSRRQGPDSPLHF.